This T cell receptor beta chain comes out of a study of CD8 T cells in ankylosing spondylitis. Libraries of TCR beta came from quantitative 5'-RACE with molecular barcodes. Via MiXCR, TCRdb re-called the 5' RACE reads, giving one row per CDR3 protein. The data contain about 170,000 distinct CDR3 sequences, around 17% of them singletons. The length of the CDR3 is 16 residues. Germline values: CDR1 SNHLY, CDR2 FYNNEI. V was pared by 2 bases and J by 4 bases, with 6 bases of the junction left unmatched. The V and J genes are TRBV2 and TRBJ2-2; 8 bases fit TRBD2. The sequenced material came from blood, either unsorted or a sorted T cell fraction (not recorded which). This clonotype was obtained from a male donor with ankylosing spondylitis or in good health (not recorded which). CDR3 residues: CASSEQGLAGTGELFF. The CDR3 DNA is TGTGCCAGCAGTGAACAAGGCCTAGCGGGCACCGGGGAGCTGTTTTTT.